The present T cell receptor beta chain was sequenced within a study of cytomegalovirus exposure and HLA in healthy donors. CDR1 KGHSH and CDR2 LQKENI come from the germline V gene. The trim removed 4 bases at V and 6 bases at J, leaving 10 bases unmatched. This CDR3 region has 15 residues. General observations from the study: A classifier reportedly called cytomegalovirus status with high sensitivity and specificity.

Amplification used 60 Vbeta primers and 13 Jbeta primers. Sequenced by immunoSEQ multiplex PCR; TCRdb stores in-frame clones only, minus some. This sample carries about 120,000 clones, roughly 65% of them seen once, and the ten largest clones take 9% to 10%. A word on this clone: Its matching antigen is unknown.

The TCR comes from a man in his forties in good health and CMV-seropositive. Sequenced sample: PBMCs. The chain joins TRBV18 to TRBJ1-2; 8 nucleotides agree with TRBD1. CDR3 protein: CASSLSGQGTDGYTF. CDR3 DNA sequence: TGTGCCAGCTCACTATCTGGACAGGGAACGGATGGCTACACCTTC.